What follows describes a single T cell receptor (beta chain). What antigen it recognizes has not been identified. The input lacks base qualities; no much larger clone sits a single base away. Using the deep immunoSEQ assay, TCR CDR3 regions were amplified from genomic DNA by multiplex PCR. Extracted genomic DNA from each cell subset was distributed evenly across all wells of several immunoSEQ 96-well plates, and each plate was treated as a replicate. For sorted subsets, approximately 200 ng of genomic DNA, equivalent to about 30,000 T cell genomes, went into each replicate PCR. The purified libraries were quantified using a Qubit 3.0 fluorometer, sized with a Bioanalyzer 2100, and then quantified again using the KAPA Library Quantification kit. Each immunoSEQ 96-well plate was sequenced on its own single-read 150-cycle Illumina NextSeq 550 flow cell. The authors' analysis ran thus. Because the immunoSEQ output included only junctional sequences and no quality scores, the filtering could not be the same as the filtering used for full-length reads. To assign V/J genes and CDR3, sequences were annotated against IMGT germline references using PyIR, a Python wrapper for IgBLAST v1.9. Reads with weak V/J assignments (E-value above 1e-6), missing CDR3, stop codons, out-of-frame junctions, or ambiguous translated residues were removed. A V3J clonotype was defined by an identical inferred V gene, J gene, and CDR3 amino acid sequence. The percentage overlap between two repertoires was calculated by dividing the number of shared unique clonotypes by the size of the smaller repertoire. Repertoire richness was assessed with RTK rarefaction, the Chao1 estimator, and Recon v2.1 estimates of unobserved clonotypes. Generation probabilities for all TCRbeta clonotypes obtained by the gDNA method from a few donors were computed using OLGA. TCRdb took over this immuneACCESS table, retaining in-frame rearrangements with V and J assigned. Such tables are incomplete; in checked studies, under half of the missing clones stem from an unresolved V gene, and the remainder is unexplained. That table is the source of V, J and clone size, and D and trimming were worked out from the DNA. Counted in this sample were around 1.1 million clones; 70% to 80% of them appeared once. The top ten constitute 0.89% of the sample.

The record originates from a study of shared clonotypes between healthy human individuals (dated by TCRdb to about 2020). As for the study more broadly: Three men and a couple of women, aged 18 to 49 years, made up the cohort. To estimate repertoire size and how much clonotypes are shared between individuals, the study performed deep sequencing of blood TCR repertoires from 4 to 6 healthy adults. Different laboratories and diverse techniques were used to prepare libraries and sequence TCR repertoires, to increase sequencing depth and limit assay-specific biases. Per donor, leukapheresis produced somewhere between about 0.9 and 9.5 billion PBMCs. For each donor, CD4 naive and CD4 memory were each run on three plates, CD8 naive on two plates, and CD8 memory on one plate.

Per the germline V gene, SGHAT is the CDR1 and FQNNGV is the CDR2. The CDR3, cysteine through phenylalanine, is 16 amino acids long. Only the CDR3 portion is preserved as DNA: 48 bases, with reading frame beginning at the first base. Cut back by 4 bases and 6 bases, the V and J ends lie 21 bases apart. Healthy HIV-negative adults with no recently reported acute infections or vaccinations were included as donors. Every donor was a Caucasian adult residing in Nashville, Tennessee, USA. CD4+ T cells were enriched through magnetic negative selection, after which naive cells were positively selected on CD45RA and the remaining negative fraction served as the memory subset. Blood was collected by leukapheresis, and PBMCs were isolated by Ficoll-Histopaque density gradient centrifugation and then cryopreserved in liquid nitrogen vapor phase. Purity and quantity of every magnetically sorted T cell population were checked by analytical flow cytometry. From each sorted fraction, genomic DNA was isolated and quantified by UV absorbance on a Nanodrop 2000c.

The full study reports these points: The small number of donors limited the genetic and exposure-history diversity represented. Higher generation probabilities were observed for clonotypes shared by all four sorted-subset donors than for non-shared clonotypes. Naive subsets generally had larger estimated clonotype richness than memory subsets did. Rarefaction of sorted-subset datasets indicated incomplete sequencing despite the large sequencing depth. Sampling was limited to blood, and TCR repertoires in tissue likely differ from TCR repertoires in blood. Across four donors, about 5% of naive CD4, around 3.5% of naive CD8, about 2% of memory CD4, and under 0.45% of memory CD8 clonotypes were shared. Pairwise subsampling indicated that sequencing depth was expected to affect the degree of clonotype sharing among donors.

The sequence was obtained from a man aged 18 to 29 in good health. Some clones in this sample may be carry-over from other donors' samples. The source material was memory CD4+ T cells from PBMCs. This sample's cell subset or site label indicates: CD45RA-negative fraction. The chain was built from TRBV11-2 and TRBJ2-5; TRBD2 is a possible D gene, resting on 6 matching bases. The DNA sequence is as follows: TGTGCCAGCAGCTGGCGGACGGAGGGGCGAGGGAAGACCCAGTACTTC. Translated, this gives CASSWRTEGRGKTQYF.